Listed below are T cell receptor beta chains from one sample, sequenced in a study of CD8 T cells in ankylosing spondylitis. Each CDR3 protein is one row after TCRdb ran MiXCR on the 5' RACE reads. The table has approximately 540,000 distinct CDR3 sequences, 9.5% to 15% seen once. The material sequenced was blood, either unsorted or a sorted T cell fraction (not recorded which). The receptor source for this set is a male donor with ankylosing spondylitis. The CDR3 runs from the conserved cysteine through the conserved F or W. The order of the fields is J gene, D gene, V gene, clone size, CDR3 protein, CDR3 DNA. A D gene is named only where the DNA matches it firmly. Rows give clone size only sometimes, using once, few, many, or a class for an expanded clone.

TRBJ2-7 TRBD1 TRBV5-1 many CASRGRTGGDEQYF TGCGCCAGCAGAGGGCGGACAGGGGGCGACGAGCAGTACTTC
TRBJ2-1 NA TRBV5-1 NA CASSFDRFPYNEQFF TGCGCCAGCAGCTTCGACAGGTTCCCCTACAATGAGCAGTTCTTC
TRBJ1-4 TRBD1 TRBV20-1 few CSATQTGPFNEKLFF TGCAGTGCCACCCAGACAGGGCCCTTTAATGAAAAACTGTTTTTT
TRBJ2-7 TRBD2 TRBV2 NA CASSPGGGRAGEQYF TGTGCCAGCAGCCCGGGGGGCGGGAGGGCCGGGGAGCAGTACTTC
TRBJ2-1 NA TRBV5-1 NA CASSFGPWGGNEQFF TGCGCCAGCAGCTTTGGCCCCTGGGGCGGCAATGAGCAGTTCTTC
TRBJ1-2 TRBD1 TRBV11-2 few CASSPRDRAGLGAF TGTGCCAGCAGCCCTAGGGACAGGGCCGGATTAGGGGCCTTC
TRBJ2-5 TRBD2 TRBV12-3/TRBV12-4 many CASSFSGEDRTQYF TGTGCCAGCAGTTTTAGCGGGGAAGACCGGACCCAGTACTTC
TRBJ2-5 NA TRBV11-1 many CASSPRRGGGEGQETQYF TGTGCCAGCAGCCCCCGAAGGGGGGGAGGGGAGGGTCAAGAGACCCAGTACTTC
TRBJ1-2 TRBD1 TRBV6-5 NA CASSYGDRGPESYGYTF TGTGCCAGCAGTTACGGGGACAGGGGGCCTGAATCCTATGGCTACACCTTC
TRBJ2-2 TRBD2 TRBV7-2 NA CASSLPSGSYTGELFF TGTGCCAGCAGCTTACCTAGCGGGAGTTACACCGGGGAGCTGTTTTTT
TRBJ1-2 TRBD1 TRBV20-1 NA CSVPIRGLGGGYTF TGCAGCGTCCCCATCAGGGGGCTCGGCGGTGGCTACACCTTC
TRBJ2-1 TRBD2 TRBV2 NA CASSERTSTYNEQFF TGTGCCAGCAGTGAAAGGACTAGCACATACAATGAGCAGTTCTTC
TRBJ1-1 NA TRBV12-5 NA CASGLDGAGREAFF TGTGCTAGTGGTTTGGACGGGGCAGGGCGGGAAGCTTTCTTT
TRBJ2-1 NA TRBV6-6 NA CASSSGEGGQFF TGTGCCAGCAGTTCAGGGGAGGGAGGGCAGTTCTTC
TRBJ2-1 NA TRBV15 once CATSREDGSSYNEQFF TGTGCCACCAGCAGAGAGGACGGGAGCTCCTACAATGAGCAGTTCTTC
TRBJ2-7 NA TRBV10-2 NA CASSESREQYF TGCGCCAGCAGTGAGTCGCGAGAGCAGTACTTC
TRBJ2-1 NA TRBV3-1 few CASSQVGTPYNEQFF TGTGCCAGCAGCCAAGTCGGGACCCCCTACAATGAGCAGTTCTTC
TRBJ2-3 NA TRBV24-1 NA CATSDYGAGPVGDTQYF TGTGCCACCAGTGATTACGGGGCAGGGCCTGTTGGAGATACGCAGTATTTT
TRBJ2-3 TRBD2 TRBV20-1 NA CSARTKGLAGDTQYF TGCAGTGCAAGAACCAAGGGACTAGCGGGCGATACGCAGTATTTT
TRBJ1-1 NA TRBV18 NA CASSPNRQTNTEAFF TGTGCCAGCTCACCAAATCGACAGACGAACACTGAAGCTTTCTTT
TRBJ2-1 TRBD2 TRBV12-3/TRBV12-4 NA CASSLAGAATGNEQFF TGTGCCAGCAGTCTAGCGGGAGCAGCCACTGGGAATGAGCAGTTCTTC
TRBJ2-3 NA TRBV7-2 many CASSLVQGGDTQYF TGTGCCAGCAGCTTAGTACAGGGAGGGGATACGCAGTATTTT
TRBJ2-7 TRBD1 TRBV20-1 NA CSSEDRGYEQYF TGCAGCTCCGAGGACAGGGGCTACGAGCAGTACTTC
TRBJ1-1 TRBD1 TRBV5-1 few CASSLEPDRGKNTEAFF TGCGCCAGCAGCTTGGAGCCGGACAGGGGTAAAAACACTGAAGCTTTCTTT
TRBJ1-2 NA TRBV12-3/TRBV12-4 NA CASSLSVGGYGYTF TGTGCCAGCAGTTTATCGGTCGGGGGCTATGGCTACACCTTC
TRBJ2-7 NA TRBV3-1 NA CASSQGYMGEYEQYF TGTGCCAGCAGCCAAGGTTATATGGGGGAATACGAGCAGTACTTC
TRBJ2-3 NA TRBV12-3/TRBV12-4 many CASSFPKGESQYF TGTGCCAGCAGTTTCCCTAAGGGGGAGTCGCAGTATTTT
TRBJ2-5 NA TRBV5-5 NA CASSRRVGETQYF TGTGCCAGCAGCCGACGGGTAGGGGAGACCCAGTACTTC
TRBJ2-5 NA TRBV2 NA CASSDRKYKETQYF TGTGCCAGCAGTGACCGCAAGTACAAAGAGACCCAGTACTTC
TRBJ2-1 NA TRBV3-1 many CASSQFDEQFF TGTGCCAGCAGCCAATTCGATGAGCAGTTCTTC
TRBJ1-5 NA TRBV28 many CASSLLSILPGYSNQPQHF TGTGCCAGCAGTTTATTGAGTATTCTTCCAGGCTATAGCAATCAGCCCCAGCATTTT
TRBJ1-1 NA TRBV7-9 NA CASSPGGGGTNTEAFF TGTGCCAGCAGCCCCGGGGGAGGTGGCACCAACACTGAAGCTTTCTTT
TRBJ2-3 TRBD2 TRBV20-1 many CSARRGLAGVGDTQYF TGCAGTGCGCGCCGTGGACTAGCGGGAGTAGGAGATACGCAGTATTTT
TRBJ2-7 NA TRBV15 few CATSRDGGYEQYF TGTGCCACCAGCAGAGACGGGGGCTACGAGCAGTACTTC
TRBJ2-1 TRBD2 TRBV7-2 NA CASSGRLAGGPYNEQFF TGTGCCAGCAGCGGTAGACTAGCGGGAGGGCCCTACAATGAGCAGTTCTTC
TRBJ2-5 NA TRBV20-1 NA CSARVLHQETQYF TGCAGTGCTAGAGTGCTGCACCAAGAGACCCAGTACTTC
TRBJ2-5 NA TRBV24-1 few CATSETGTQETQYF TGTGCCACCAGTGAAACCGGCACACAAGAGACCCAGTACTTC
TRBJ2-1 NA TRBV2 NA CASSSPGLPITF TGTGCCAGCTCCAGTCCGGGACTCCCTATAACGTTC
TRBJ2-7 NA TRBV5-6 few CASTDEGGREIVYEQYF TGTGCCAGCACCGACGAGGGGGGGAGAGAGATAGTCTACGAGCAGTACTTC
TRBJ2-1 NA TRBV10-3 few CAISRPKGNFSSYNEQFF TGTGCCATCAGTCGCCCAAAGGGGAACTTCAGCTCCTACAATGAGCAGTTCTTC
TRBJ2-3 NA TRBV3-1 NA CASSEWQGNTDTQYF TGTGCCAGCAGCGAGTGGCAGGGAAACACAGATACGCAGTATTTT
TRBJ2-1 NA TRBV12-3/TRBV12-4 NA CASSYVAALRAYNEQFF TGTGCCAGCAGTTACGTAGCGGCTCTCCGGGCTTACAATGAGCAGTTCTTC
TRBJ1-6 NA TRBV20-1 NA CSANFRTDYNSPLHF TGCAGTGCTAATTTCCGTACCGATTATAATTCACCCCTCCACTTT
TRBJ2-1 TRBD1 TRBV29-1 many CSVAGTGKGGEQFF TGCAGCGTCGCCGGGACAGGGAAGGGGGGTGAGCAGTTCTTC
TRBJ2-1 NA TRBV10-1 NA CASSETATYNEQFF TGCGCCAGCAGTGAGACAGCGACCTACAATGAGCAGTTCTTC
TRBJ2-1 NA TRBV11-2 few CASSLALSTNNEQFF TGTGCCAGCAGCTTAGCACTGTCCACCAACAATGAGCAGTTCTTC
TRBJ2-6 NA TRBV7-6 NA CASSLAGGRDLSGANVLTF TGTGCCAGCAGCTTAGCCGGGGGCAGGGATCTCTCTGGGGCCAACGTCCTGACTTTC
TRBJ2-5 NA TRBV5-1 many CASKYLGEVIETQYF TGCGCCAGCAAGTATTTGGGGGAGGTAATAGAGACCCAGTACTTC
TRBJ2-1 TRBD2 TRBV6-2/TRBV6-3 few CASSFPPSGLYNEQFF TGTGCCAGCAGTTTCCCCCCTAGCGGTCTCTACAATGAGCAGTTCTTC
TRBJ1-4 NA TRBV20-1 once CSAQRGSNEKLFF TGCAGTGCCCAGAGGGGTTCTAATGAAAAACTGTTTTTT
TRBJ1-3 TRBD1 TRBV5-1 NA CASSLGQGYTIYF TGCGCCAGCAGCTTGGGACAGGGCTACACCATATATTTT
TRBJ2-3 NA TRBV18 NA CASSPAPGTDTQYF TGTGCCAGCTCACCCGCCCCGGGGACAGATACGCAGTATTTT
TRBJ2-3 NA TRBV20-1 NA CSAGGGGASTDTQYF TGCAGTGCTGGGGGAGGGGGAGCTAGCACAGATACGCAGTATTTT
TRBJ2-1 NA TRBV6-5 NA CASSYPKDWPGHNEQFF TGTGCCAGCAGTTACCCAAAGGACTGGCCAGGGCACAATGAGCAGTTCTTC